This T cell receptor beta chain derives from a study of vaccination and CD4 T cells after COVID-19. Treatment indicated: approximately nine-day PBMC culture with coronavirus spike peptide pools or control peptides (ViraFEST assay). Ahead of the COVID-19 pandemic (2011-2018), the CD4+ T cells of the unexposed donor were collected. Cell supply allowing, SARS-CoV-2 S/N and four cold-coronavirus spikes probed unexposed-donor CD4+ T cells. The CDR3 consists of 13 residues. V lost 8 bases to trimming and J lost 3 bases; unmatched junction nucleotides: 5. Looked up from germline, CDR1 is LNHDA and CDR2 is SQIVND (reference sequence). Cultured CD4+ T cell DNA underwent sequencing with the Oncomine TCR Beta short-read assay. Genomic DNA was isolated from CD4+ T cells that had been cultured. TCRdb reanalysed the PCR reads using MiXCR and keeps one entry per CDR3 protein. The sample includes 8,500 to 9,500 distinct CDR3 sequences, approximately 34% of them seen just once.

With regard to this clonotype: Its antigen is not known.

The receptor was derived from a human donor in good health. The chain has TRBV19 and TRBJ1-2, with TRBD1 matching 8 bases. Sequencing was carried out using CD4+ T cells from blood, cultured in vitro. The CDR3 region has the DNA TGTGCCAGTTGGACAGGGAGTTACTATGGCTACACCTTC. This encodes CASWTGSYYGYTF. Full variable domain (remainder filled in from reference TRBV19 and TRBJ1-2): DGGITQSPKYLFRKEGQNVTLSCEQNLNHDAMYWYRQDPGQGLRLIYYSQIVNDFQKGDIAEGYSVSREKKESFPLTVTSAQKNPTAFYLCASWTGSYYGYTFGSGTRLTVV.